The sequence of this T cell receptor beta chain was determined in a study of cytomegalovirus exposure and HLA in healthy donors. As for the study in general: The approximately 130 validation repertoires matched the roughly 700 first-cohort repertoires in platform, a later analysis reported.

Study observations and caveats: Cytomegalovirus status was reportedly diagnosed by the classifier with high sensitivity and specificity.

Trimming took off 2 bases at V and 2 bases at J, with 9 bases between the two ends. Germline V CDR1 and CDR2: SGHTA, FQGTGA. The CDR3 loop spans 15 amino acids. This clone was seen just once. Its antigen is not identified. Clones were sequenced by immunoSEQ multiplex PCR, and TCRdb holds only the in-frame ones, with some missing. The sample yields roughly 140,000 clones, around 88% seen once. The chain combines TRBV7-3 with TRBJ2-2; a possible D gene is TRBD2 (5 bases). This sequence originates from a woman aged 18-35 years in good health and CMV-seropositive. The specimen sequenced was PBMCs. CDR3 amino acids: CASSLAEDNTGELFF. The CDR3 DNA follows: TGTGCCAGCAGCTTAGCGGAGGATAACACCGGGGAGCTGTTTTTT.